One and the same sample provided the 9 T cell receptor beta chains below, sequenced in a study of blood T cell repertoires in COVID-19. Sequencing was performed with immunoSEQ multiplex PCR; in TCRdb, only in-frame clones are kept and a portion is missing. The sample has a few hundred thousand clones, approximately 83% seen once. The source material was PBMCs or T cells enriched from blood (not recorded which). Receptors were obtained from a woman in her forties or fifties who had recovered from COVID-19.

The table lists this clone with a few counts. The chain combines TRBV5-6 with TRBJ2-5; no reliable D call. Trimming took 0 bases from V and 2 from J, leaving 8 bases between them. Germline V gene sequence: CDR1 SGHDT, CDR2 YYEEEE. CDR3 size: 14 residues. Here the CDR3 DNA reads TGTGCCAGCAGCTTGGTACGCAGGCAAGAGACCCAGTACTTC. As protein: CASSLVRRQETQYF. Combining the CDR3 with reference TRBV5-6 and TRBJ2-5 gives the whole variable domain DAGVTQSPTHLIKTRGQQVTLRCSPKSGHDTVSWYQQALGQGPQFIFQYYEEEERQRGNFPDRFSGHQFPNYSSELNVNALLLGDSALYLCASSLVRRQETQYFGPGTRLLVL.

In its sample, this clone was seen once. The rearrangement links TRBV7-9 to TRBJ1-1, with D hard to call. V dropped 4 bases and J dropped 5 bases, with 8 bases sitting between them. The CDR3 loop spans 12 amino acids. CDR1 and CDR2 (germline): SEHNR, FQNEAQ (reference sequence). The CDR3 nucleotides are TGTGCCAGCAGCTATGGCGGTACTGAAGCTTTCTTT. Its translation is CASSYGGTEAFF.

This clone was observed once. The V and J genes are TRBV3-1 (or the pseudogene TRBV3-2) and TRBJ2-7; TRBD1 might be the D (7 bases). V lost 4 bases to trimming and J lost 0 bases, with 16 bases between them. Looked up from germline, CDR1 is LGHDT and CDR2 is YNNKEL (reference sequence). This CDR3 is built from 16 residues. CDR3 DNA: TGTGCCAGCAGCCGAAAGACAGGGCGGGGCTCCTACGAGCAGTACTTC. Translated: CASSRKTGRGSYEQYF.

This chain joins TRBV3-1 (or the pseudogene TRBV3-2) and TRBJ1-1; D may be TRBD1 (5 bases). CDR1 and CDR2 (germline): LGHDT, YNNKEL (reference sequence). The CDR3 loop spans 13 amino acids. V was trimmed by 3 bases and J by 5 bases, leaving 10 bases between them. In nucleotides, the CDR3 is TGTGCCAGCAGCCACCAGGGTAGAACTGAAGCTTTCTTT. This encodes CASSHQGRTEAFF.

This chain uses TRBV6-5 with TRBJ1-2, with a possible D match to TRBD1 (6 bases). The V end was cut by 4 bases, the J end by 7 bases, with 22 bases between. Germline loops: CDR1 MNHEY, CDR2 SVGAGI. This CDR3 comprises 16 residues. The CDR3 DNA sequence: TGTGCCAGCAGTTCGCCCGAACAACAGGGAGGGGGTGGCTACACCTTC. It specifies CASSSPEQQGGGGYTF.

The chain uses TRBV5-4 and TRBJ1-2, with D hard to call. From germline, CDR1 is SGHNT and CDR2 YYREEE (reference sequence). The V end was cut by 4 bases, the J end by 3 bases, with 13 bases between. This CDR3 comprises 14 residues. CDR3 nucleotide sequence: TGTGCCAGCAGCGTAACGCGGGATTACTATGGCTACACCTTC. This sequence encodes CASSVTRDYYGYTF.

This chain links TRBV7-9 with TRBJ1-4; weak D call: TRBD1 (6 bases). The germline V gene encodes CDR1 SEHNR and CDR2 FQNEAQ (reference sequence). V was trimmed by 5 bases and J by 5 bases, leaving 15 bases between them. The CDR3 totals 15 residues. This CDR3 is CASSPRGGGNEKLFF. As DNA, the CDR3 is TGTGCCAGCAGCCCCCGAGGGGGAGGGAATGAAAAACTGTTTTTT.

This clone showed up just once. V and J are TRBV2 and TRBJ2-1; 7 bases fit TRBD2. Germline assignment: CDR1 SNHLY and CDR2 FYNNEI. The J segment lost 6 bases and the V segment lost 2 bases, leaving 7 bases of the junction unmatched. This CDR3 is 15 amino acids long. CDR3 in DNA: TGTGCCAGCAGTGAAAGTGCGGGAGAGGGCAATGAGCAGTTCTTC. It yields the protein CASSESAGEGNEQFF.

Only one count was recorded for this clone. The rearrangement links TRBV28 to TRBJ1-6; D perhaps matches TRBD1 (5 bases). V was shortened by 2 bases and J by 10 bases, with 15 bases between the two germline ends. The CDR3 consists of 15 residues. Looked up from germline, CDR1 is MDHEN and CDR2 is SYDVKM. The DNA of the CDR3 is TGTGCCAGCAGTTTAGAGATAGCAGGGCTATCACCCCTCCACTTT. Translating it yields CASSLEIAGLSPLHF.